This T cell receptor beta chain came from a study of CD8+ T cells in alopecia areata. Findings of the study overall: In scalp samples, resident alphabeta T cells of normal skin are also sequenced. Relative to normal scalp, lesional scalp, especially alopecia totalis/universalis, showed higher clonality.

The CDR3 is made up of 15 amino acids. V shed 2 bases and J 5 bases; nucleotides not matched to a gene: 5. CDR1 and CDR2 from the germline V gene are SGHVS and FNYEAQ. Punch biopsies of lesional scalp, plus peripheral blood, were taken from alopecia areata patients. PBMCs provided sorted CD4+ and CD8+ T cells. RNA was extracted and reverse transcribed into cDNA as the sequencing template. Some clones are missing from TCRdb's copy, which holds only in-frame ones; the method was immunoSEQ multiplex PCR. Among 150,000 or so clones, about nine tenths were seen once, and the ten largest hold over 13%. Turning to this clone: Its cognate antigen is unknown.

The gene calls are TRBV7-6 and TRBJ2-2; the match to TRBD2 covers 7 bases. The origin of this receptor is a human donor with alopecia areata. The source material was CD8+ T cells sorted from blood, sampled at week 0. Here the CDR3 reads CASSLSVGGTGELFF. In DNA, the CDR3 is TGTGCCAGCAGCTTATCGGTGGGAGGGACCGGGGAGCTGTTTTTT.